This TCR beta chain is from a study of beta chain features in type 1 diabetes. Background on the study: Cells sorted and examined across all samples totaled approximately 100 million.

Isolated RNA was reverse transcribed in full, so expressed TCRB transcripts were sequenced. The table came from immunoSEQ multiplex PCR; TCRdb's copy has only in-frame clones and leaves some out. The sample carries some 360,000 clones, roughly a tenth recorded once. A note on this clone: The antigen is unknown.

The CDR3 runs 15 residues. V lost 3 bases and J lost 1; bases outside the gene matches: 4. Germline V gene data show CDR1 as MDHEN and CDR2 as SYDVKM. Study-level points and caveats: The study found moderately but significantly shorter TCRB CDR3s in all four CD4+ subsets of Type 1 diabetes patients.

Sequencing was performed on central memory CD4+ T cells from blood. This receptor was taken from a man aged 25 to 40 with type 1 diabetes. V and J are TRBV28 and TRBJ1-2; 8 bases map to TRBD1. Here the CDR3 DNA reads TGTGCCAGCAGTTTGACAGGGGAATTTAACTATGGCTACACCTTC. Translating it yields CASSLTGEFNYGYTF.